These 14 T cell receptor beta chains were sequenced from one sample in a study of blood T cell repertoires in COVID-19. Some clones are missing from TCRdb's copy, which holds only in-frame ones; the method was immunoSEQ multiplex PCR. The sample shows more than 300,000 clones, around 87% of them seen only once. Sequenced material: peripheral blood. The receptor source for this set is a woman younger than 45 with COVID-19, enrolled during active disease.

The chain recombines TRBV19 with TRBJ1-5; 8 bases are a match to TRBD1. The CDR3 has 13 residues. Trimming took 7 bases from V and 7 from J; bases not matched to a gene: 6. Germline V gene data show CDR1 as LNHDA and CDR2 as SQIVND (reference sequence). The DNA of the CDR3 is TGTGCCAGTATTGACAGGGGCGGCCAGCCCCAGCATTTT. Protein: CASIDRGGQPQHF.

The J gene is TRBJ2-2, the V gene TRBV4-1; 8 bases match TRBD2. In germline, CDR1 is MGHRA, CDR2 YSYEKL. The CDR3 loop spans 14 amino acids. The junction had 1 base not matched to a gene; V was cut back by 0 bases and J by 7 bases. CDR3 coding DNA: TGCGCCAGCAGCCAAGACCTAGCGGGCGGGGAGCTGTTTTTT. It encodes CASSQDLAGGELFF.

The rearrangement joins TRBV27 to TRBJ2-1; 11 bases fit TRBD2. Trimming cost V 3 bases and J 8 bases; bases outside gene matches: 15. Germline CDR1 MNHEY, CDR2 SMNVEV (reference sequence). The CDR3 sequence is 18 residues long. CDR3 region: CASSLIPTTSGSGYEQFF. The CDR3, as DNA: TGTGCCAGCAGTTTGATCCCCACTACTAGCGGGAGTGGCTATGAGCAGTTCTTC.

The count of this clone is one. The V gene is TRBV5-4, the J gene TRBJ1-2, with D maybe TRBD1 (6 bases). Germline lookup yields CDR1 SGHNT and CDR2 YYREEE (reference sequence). The CDR3 length is 16 residues. Trimming removed 0 bases from V and 8 bases from J, with 20 bases in between. CDR3 nucleotide sequence: TGTGCCAGCAGCTTGGGGGCCGACAGGATGGGCGGCGGCTACACCTTC. Encoded protein: CASSLGADRMGGGYTF.

The rearrangement joins TRBV28 to TRBJ2-4; 8 nucleotides line up with TRBD1. The length of the CDR3 is 14 residues. Germline values: CDR1 MDHEN, CDR2 SYDVKM. The J segment lost 8 bases and the V segment lost 5 bases, leaving 8 bases of the junction unmatched. CDR3 sequence: CASSTRTGSDIQYF. Here the CDR3 DNA reads TGTGCCAGCAGTACCCGGACAGGGTCGGACATTCAGTACTTC. The entire variable domain, with the rest obtained from reference TRBV28 and TRBJ2-4, is as follows: DVKVTQSSRYLVKRTGEKVFLECVQDMDHENMFWYRQDPGLGLRLIYFSYDVKMKEKGDIPEGYSVSREKKERFSLILESASTNQTSMYLCASSTRTGSDIQYFGAGTRLSVL.

This clone was seen just once. CDR3 nucleotides: TGTGCCAGCAGCTGGGGGACTAGCGGGAGCACAGATACGCAGTATTTT. It specifies CASSWGTSGSTDTQYF. The rearrangement joins TRBV11-3 to TRBJ2-3, with 12 nucleotides matching TRBD2. The germline V gene has CDR1 SGHNT and CDR2 YENEEA. The CDR3 totals 16 residues. V was clipped by 4 bases and J by 0 bases; unmatched bases: 2.

The chain combines TRBV10-3 with TRBJ2-3; D call uncertain. The CDR3 consists of 13 residues. V lost 4 bases and J lost 3, with 8 bases in between. From germline, CDR1 is ENHRY and CDR2 SYGVKD. The CDR3 DNA reads TGTGCCATCAGTGGCGGCCAAACAGATACGCAGTATTTT. Residues: CAISGGQTDTQYF.

This clone was seen a single time. Other DNA variants within this sample encode the same CDR3. The rearrangement joins TRBV9 to TRBJ2-7, with 8 bases identical to TRBD2. Trimming cost V 2 bases and J 4 bases; bases outside gene matches: 5. Germline V gives CDR1 SGDLS, CDR2 YYNGEE. The CDR3 spans 14 residues. The chain's CDR3 is CASSVGLVSYEQYF. In DNA, the CDR3 is TGTGCCAGCAGCGTGGGACTAGTCTCTTACGAGCAGTACTTC.

The chain has TRBV7-2 and TRBJ2-7; D may be TRBD1 (5 bases). Germline V lookup: CDR1 SGHTA, CDR2 FQGNSA. The CDR3 runs to 15 residues. The V end was cut by 5 bases, the J end by 4 bases, with 18 bases between. CDR3 bases: TGTGCCAGCAGCGAGCATAGGACCCCAGGGTACGAGCAGTACTTC. As protein: CASSEHRTPGYEQYF.

The genes are TRBV2 and TRBJ2-5, with D possibly being TRBD2 (6 bases). Germline CDR1 SNHLY, CDR2 FYNNEI. The CDR3 is made up of 14 amino acids. The V end lost 0 bases, the J end lost 4 bases, and 9 bases lay between the germline ends. Written as DNA, the CDR3 is TGTGCCAGCAGTGAAGCTCTGGGGGGAGAGACCCAGTACTTC. Translation: CASSEALGGETQYF.

This chain's CDR3 is CAWSGPRREGSYEQYF. The CDR3 nucleotides read TGTGCCTGGAGTGGCCCTAGGCGGGAGGGCTCCTACGAGCAGTACTTC. V is TRBV30 and J is TRBJ2-7; 9 bases align to TRBD2. Germline V lookup: CDR1 GTSNPN, CDR2 SVGIG (reference sequence). CDR3 length equals 16 residues. Germline trimming cut 1 base from V and 0 bases from J; bases unmatched to any gene: 7.

The chain carries TRBV2 and TRBJ2-7, with 9 bases identical to TRBD1. The CDR3 spans 14 residues. After removal of 10 bases from V and 2 bases from J, the junction contained 9 bases not matched to a gene. The germline V gene has CDR1 SNHLY and CDR2 FYNNEI. The CDR3 nucleotides are TGTGCCACGGGACAGGGACAGGTTCCCTACGAGCAGTACTTC. This sequence encodes CATGQGQVPYEQYF.

At least ten counts were recorded for this clone. V gene TRBV9 combines with J gene TRBJ2-2; TRBD2 matches 9 bases. Germline trimming cut 3 bases from V and 5 bases from J; bases unmatched to any gene: 8. This CDR3 region has 16 residues. Germline loops: CDR1 SGDLS, CDR2 YYNGEE. CDR3 loop: CASSGSLAGRTGELFF. As DNA, the CDR3 is TGTGCCAGCAGCGGGTCTCTAGCGGGAAGAACCGGGGAGCTGTTTTTT.

The chain has TRBV27 and TRBJ2-1; 11 bases match TRBD2. The V gene's germline CDR1 is MNHEY and CDR2 SMNVEV (reference sequence). V lost 4 bases to trimming and J lost 6 bases; unmatched junction nucleotides: 5. CDR3 size: 15 residues. CDR3 region: CASSSLAGGPNEQFF. The CDR3, as DNA: TGTGCCAGCAGTTCTTTAGCGGGAGGGCCCAATGAGCAGTTCTTC.